This passage covers 20 T cell receptor beta chains from one sample sequenced in a study of PD-L1 blockade in urothelial cancer. This sample's time point: peripheral blood 6 weeks after treatment start. The repertoire was sequenced with immunoSEQ multiplex PCR; TCRdb's copy has only in-frame clones and lacks some. Seen here are about 44,000 clones, roughly 89% observed once, and the top ten hold 6% to 9.5%. This specimen consisted of PBMCs, obtained around atezolizumab (anti-PD-L1) treatment. The receptors derive from a man between 65 and 80 years old with urothelial cancer.

The gene calls are TRBV2 and TRBJ2-1; D is unresolved. This CDR3 is built from 13 residues. The V and J ends lost 7 bases and 7 bases respectively, with 14 bases between them. Germline V gene sequence: CDR1 SNHLY, CDR2 FYNNEI. CDR3 region: CASNYYAGNEQFF. As DNA, the CDR3 is TGTGCCAGCAATTACTATGCTGGGAATGAGCAGTTCTTC. Complete variable domain (other parts from reference TRBV2 and TRBJ2-1): EPEVTQTPSHQVTQMGQEVILRCVPISNHLYFYWYRQILGQKVEFLVSFYNNEISEKSEIFDDQFSVERPDGSNFTLKIRSTKLEDSAMYFCASNYYAGNEQFFGPGTRLTVL.

The V call is TRBV7-6, the J call TRBJ1-3; TRBD1 is a possible D gene (5 bases). CDR1 and CDR2 (germline): SGHVS, FNYEAQ. This CDR3 is built from 15 residues. Trimming stripped 3 bases from V and 8 bases from J, with 17 bases between. CDR3 amino acids: CASSFGGTPGDTIYF. The CDR3 DNA reads TGTGCCAGCAGCTTTGGCGGGACCCCCGGAGACACCATATATTTT.

The gene calls are TRBV29-1 and TRBJ2-2; 9 bases map to TRBD1. V gave up 4 bases and J gave up 0 bases; unmatched junction bases: 0. Germline lookup yields CDR1 SQVTM and CDR2 ANQGSEA. This CDR3 comprises 14 residues. DNA of the CDR3: TGCAGCGTTGGACAGGGGGCGAACACCGGGGAGCTGTTTTTT. It translates to CSVGQGANTGELFF.

The gene calls are TRBV7-3 and TRBJ2-1, with 7 bases that match TRBD2. J lost 0 bases, V lost 1 base, and 21 bases had no gene match. The CDR3 length is 22 residues. Germline loops: CDR1 SGHTA, CDR2 FQGTGA. The CDR3 DNA follows: TGTGCCAGCAGCTTAAGGGGAGTCCTATTGGCGGGAGCCGCTAGCTCCTACAATGAGCAGTTCTTC. Translation: CASSLRGVLLAGAASSYNEQFF.

The chain couples TRBV7-9 to TRBJ1-5; D is uncertain. This CDR3 comprises 14 residues. V was shortened by 5 bases and J by 3 bases, with 11 bases between the two germline ends. Germline V gene sequence: CDR1 SEHNR, CDR2 FQNEAQ (reference sequence). The CDR3 is CASSLDGNNQPQHF. The CDR3 nucleotides are TGTGCCAGCAGCCTAGACGGTAACAATCAGCCCCAGCATTTT.

This chain connects TRBV29-1 to TRBJ1-2; the D gene is possibly TRBD1 (5 bases). This CDR3 is built from 14 residues. Germline CDR1 SQVTM, CDR2 ANQGSEA. V lost 6 bases to trimming and J lost 3 bases, with 17 bases between them. The CDR3 reads CSVQFPGTDYGYTF. The CDR3 bases are TGCAGCGTCCAATTCCCCGGGACTGACTATGGCTACACCTTC. Drawing the rest from reference TRBV29-1 and TRBJ1-2, the complete variable domain is SAVISQKPSRDICQRGTSLTIQCQVDSQVTMMFWYRQQPGQSLTLIATANQGSEATYESGFVIDKFPISRPNLTFSTLTVSNMSPEDSSIYLCSVQFPGTDYGYTFGSGTRLTVV.

The chain is built from TRBV27 and TRBJ2-1, with 9 bases lining up with TRBD2. Germline V gene sequence: CDR1 MNHEY, CDR2 SMNVEV (reference sequence). V shed 4 bases, J shed 5 bases, and the junction held 9 bases outside the gene matches. The CDR3 loop spans 16 amino acids. CDR3 protein: CASSSPGTSRHNEQFF. CDR3 nucleotides: TGTGCCAGCAGTTCCCCTGGGACTAGCAGACACAATGAGCAGTTCTTC.

The V and J genes are TRBV28 and TRBJ2-6, with TRBD2 matching over 8 bases. The CDR3 runs 17 residues. The germline CDR1 and CDR2 sequences are MDHEN and SYDVKM. With V trimmed by 6 bases and J by 0 bases, 7 bases remained unmatched. The CDR3 DNA sequence: TGTGCCAGCAGAGTAGCGGGACTGATCTCTGGGGCCAACGTCCTGACTTTC. This gives the protein CASRVAGLISGANVLTF.

The chain recombines TRBV30 with TRBJ1-5; D perhaps matches TRBD1 (5 bases). V was cut by 0 bases and J by 1 base, with 10 bases left in between. The CDR3 loop spans 15 amino acids. Germline V gene lookup returns CDR1 GTSNPN and CDR2 SVGIG (reference sequence). Here the CDR3 reads CAWSVGQGSNQPQHF. The CDR3 nucleotides are TGTGCCTGGAGTGTGGGCCAGGGAAGCAATCAGCCCCAGCATTTT. Drawing the rest from reference TRBV30 and TRBJ1-5, the complete variable domain is SQTIHQWPATLVQPVGSPLSLECTVEGTSNPNLYWYRQAAGRGLQLLFYSVGIGQISSEVPQNLSASRPQDRQFILSSKKLLLSDSGFYLCAWSVGQGSNQPQHFGDGTRLSIL.

This chain uses TRBV19 with TRBJ1-4; the D is unclear. V was clipped by 2 bases and J by 0 bases, with 16 bases between them. Germline V gene data show CDR1 as LNHDA and CDR2 as SQIVND (reference sequence). CDR3 size: 18 residues. This chain's CDR3 is CASSIHGGRIATNEKLFF. The CDR3 bases are TGTGCCAGTAGTATACATGGAGGGAGGATCGCAACTAATGAAAAACTGTTTTTT.

V is TRBV27 and J is TRBJ2-5; the match to TRBD1 covers 7 bases. Germline V gene data show CDR1 as MNHEY and CDR2 as SMNVEV (reference sequence). V trimming: 3 bases; J trimming: 2 bases; junction bases outside the gene matches: 6. This CDR3 region has 15 residues. The CDR3 reads CASSFFRTGQETQYF. The CDR3, as DNA: TGTGCCAGCAGTTTCTTCCGGACAGGACAAGAGACCCAGTACTTC.

V and J are TRBV5-1 and TRBJ2-5, with D uncertain. Trimming pared 1 base from V and 5 bases from J, leaving 9 bases between. CDR1 is SGHRS, CDR2 YFSETQ, per germline. The CDR3 totals 13 residues. The CDR3 here is CASSLTAEETQYF. The CDR3 DNA is TGCGCCAGCAGCTTGACTGCCGAGGAGACCCAGTACTTC.

This chain uses TRBV28 with TRBJ2-7, with 16 bases fitting TRBD2. Germline values: CDR1 MDHEN, CDR2 SYDVKM. Losses at the gene ends were 6 bases for V and 3 bases for J; bases not matched to a gene: 14. The CDR3 runs 19 residues. The CDR3: CASSRRPGLAGGPFYEQYF. CDR3 sequence (DNA): TGTGCCAGCAGCCGCCGACCGGGACTAGCGGGAGGGCCTTTCTACGAGCAGTACTTC.

The gene calls are TRBV7-9 and TRBJ1-1; D gene unclear. This CDR3 is built from 14 residues. From germline, CDR1 is SEHNR and CDR2 FQNEAQ (reference sequence). Trimming cost V 2 bases and J 1 base, with 8 bases left between them. The DNA of the CDR3 is TGTGCCAGCAGCTTACCACAACGGAACACTGAAGCTTTCTTT. It yields the protein CASSLPQRNTEAFF.

The J gene is TRBJ2-1, the V gene TRBV18; the D is unclear. Germline CDR1 and CDR2: KGHSH and LQKENI. The V end was cut by 6 bases, the J end by 6 bases, with 6 bases between. The CDR3 runs 11 residues. CDR3 sequence: CASSPSNEQFF. The CDR3 nucleotides read TGTGCCAGCTCCCCCTCCAATGAGCAGTTCTTC.

This chain joins TRBV14 and TRBJ2-1; 10 bases fit TRBD2. Germline values: CDR1 SGHDN, CDR2 FVKESK. The CDR3 covers 16 residues. J was trimmed by 9 bases and V by 0 bases; bases with no gene match: 8. CDR3 nucleotide sequence: TGTGCCAGCAGCCAAGAAAGGCTAGCGGGAGTCGGTGAGCAGTTCTTC. Its protein product is CASSQERLAGVGEQFF.

CDR3 loop: CATGPPGVAGNTIYF. CDR3 in DNA: TGTGCCACCGGCCCCCCAGGGGTGGCTGGAAACACCATATATTTT. The V and J genes are TRBV27 and TRBJ1-3; perhaps TRBD1 as D (6 bases). Trimming shortened V by 10 bases and J by 2 bases, and 18 bases separated the two germline ends. The CDR3 totals 15 residues. Germline V lookup: CDR1 MNHEY, CDR2 SMNVEV (reference sequence).

DNA for the CDR3: TGTGCCAGCAGTTCTAGCGGGAGGAGTACAGATACGCAGTATTTT. It is translated as CASSSSGRSTDTQYF. The rearrangement joins TRBV2 to TRBJ2-3; 11 nucleotides match TRBD2. The CDR3 is 15 residues long. CDR1 and CDR2 from the germline V gene are SNHLY and FYNNEI. V trimming: 5 bases; J trimming: 3 bases; junction bases outside the gene matches: 4.

The chain is built from TRBV19 and TRBJ2-7, with 9 nucleotides matching TRBD2. Losses at the gene ends were 3 bases for V and 2 bases for J; bases not matched to a gene: 5. CDR3 length: 15 amino acids. Germline V gene data show CDR1 as LNHDA and CDR2 as SQIVND (reference sequence). The CDR3 sequence is CASSMKLAGTYEQYF. As DNA, the CDR3 is TGTGCCAGTAGTATGAAGCTAGCGGGAACCTACGAGCAGTACTTC.

This clone was seen more than once but under ten times. The V and J genes are TRBV10-1 and TRBJ2-7; tentatively, D is TRBD2 (5 bases). Germline-derived CDR1 and CDR2 are WNHNN and SYGVQD (reference sequence). This CDR3 contains 14 residues. V lost 3 bases and J 2 bases, leaving 11 bases between the germline ends. In nucleotides, the CDR3 is TGCGCCAGCAGTGAAGCGGCGGCGACCTACGAGCAGTACTTC. It specifies CASSEAAATYEQYF.